The 10 T cell receptor beta chains below come from one sample, sequenced in a study of blood T cell repertoires in COVID-19. This table comes from immunoSEQ multiplex PCR, and its TCRdb copy is limited to in-frame clones, with some not included. The profile shows more than 200,000 clones, 80% to 90% of them singletons. The sample taken for sequencing was peripheral blood. These receptors were obtained from a man aged 30-40 years with active or convalescent COVID-19.

The CDR3 reads CASRAGGTGLRSTDTQYF. CDR3 sequence (DNA): TGTGCCAGCAGAGCAGGGGGTACTGGCTTGCGTAGCACAGATACGCAGTATTTT. V is TRBV7-2 and J is TRBJ2-3; 7 nucleotides match TRBD1. The CDR3 is made up of 18 amino acids. The germline V gene has CDR1 SGHTA and CDR2 FQGNSA. V was clipped by 6 bases and J by 0 bases; unmatched bases: 15. Full variable domain (outside the CDR3, taken from reference TRBV7-2 and TRBJ2-3): GAGVSQSPSNKVTEKGKDVELRCDPISGHTALYWYRQSLGQGLEFLIYFQGNSAPDKSGLPSDRFSAERTGGSVSTLTIQRTQQEDSAVYLCASRAGGTGLRSTDTQYFGPGTRLTVL.

The chain employs TRBV7-8 and TRBJ1-1; D is perhaps TRBD1 (5 bases). Germline assignment: CDR1 SGHVS and CDR2 FQNEAQ. Trimming left V 2 bases short and J 1 base short, with 14 bases between. This CDR3 region has 16 residues. The CDR3 nucleotides read TGTGCCAGCAGCTTATGGGCTGGGGCAGGGAACACTGAAGCTTTCTTT. Amino acid sequence: CASSLWAGAGNTEAFF. Combining the CDR3 with reference TRBV7-8 and TRBJ1-1 gives the whole variable domain GAGVSQSPRYKVAKRGQDVALRCDPISGHVSLFWYQQALGQGPEFLTYFQNEAQLDKSGLPSDRFFAERPEGSVSTLKIQRTQQEDSAVYLCASSLWAGAGNTEAFFGQGTRLTVV.

V gene TRBV9 combines with J gene TRBJ2-3; D might be TRBD2 (5 bases). Trimming pared 4 bases from V and 3 bases from J, leaving 18 bases between. Per the germline V gene, CDR1 is SGDLS and CDR2 is YYNGEE. The CDR3 sequence is 16 residues long. The CDR3 here is CASSLRASGVTDTQYF. The CDR3 nucleotides read TGTGCCAGCAGCCTCCGGGCCAGCGGCGTGACAGATACGCAGTATTTT.

The chain is built from TRBV3-1 (or the pseudogene TRBV3-2) and TRBJ2-7, with 12 bases lining up with TRBD2. This CDR3 has 19 residues. With V trimmed by 0 bases and J by 0 bases, 9 bases remained unmatched. Germline V gene sequence: CDR1 LGHDT, CDR2 YNNKEL (reference sequence). The CDR3 region has the DNA TGTGCCAGCAGCCAAGATGGGCTAGCGGGGGGGACCTTCTCCTACGAGCAGTACTTC. It specifies CASSQDGLAGGTFSYEQYF.

The chain uses TRBV5-8 and TRBJ1-5; TRBD1 agrees at 9 bases. V dropped 4 bases and J dropped 7; count of bases not matched to a gene: 6. CDR3 length: 14 residues. Germline V gene lookup returns CDR1 SGHTS and CDR2 YDEGEE. The DNA for the CDR3 is TGTGCCAGCAGCGAGGGGACAGGGTGGCAGCCCCAGCATTTT. This gives the protein CASSEGTGWQPQHF.

This chain connects TRBV27 to TRBJ1-5, with D unclear. Trimming cost V 5 bases and J 3 bases, with 8 bases left between them. CDR3 size: 13 residues. Germline V gene lookup returns CDR1 MNHEY and CDR2 SMNVEV (reference sequence). For the CDR3, the DNA is TGTGCCAGCAGTCTCGGGATCAATCAGCCCCAGCATTTT. Encoded protein: CASSLGINQPQHF.

The V call is TRBV4-1, the J call TRBJ2-2; the D gene is possibly TRBD2 (6 bases). The CDR3 has 16 residues. The germline V gene has CDR1 MGHRA and CDR2 YSYEKL. V gave up 0 bases and J gave up 5 bases, with 13 bases separating them. The CDR3 loop is CASSQDEVGGTGELFF. In nucleotides, the CDR3 is TGCGCCAGCAGCCAAGATGAGGTTGGGGGGACCGGGGAGCTGTTTTTT.

The V and J genes are TRBV28 and TRBJ1-6; the D gene is possibly TRBD1 (6 bases). Germline CDR1 reads MDHEN; CDR2 reads SYDVKM. V dropped 6 bases and J dropped 0 bases, with 15 bases sitting between them. The length of the CDR3 is 17 residues. CDR3 in amino acids: CASSQGRLSSYNSPLHF. CDR3 nucleotide sequence: TGTGCCAGCAGCCAGGGGCGGCTAAGCTCCTATAATTCACCCCTCCACTTT.

This clone has only a few counts. This sequence joins TRBV4-2 and TRBJ1-1; possibly TRBD1 for D (6 bases). Trimming removed 2 bases at V and 0 bases at J, with 13 bases between. Per germline, CDR1 LGHNA and CDR2 YNFKEQ. The CDR3 is 16 amino acids. CDR3: CASSQTLRGMNTEAFF. As DNA, the CDR3 is TGTGCCAGCAGCCAAACCCTAAGGGGGATGAACACTGAAGCTTTCTTT.

This clone has only a few counts. The chain links TRBV6-5 to TRBJ1-1, with D possibly being TRBD1 (5 bases). The CDR3 runs 13 residues. Between the trimmed V and J ends, which lost 6 bases and 0 bases, there was a span of 8 bases. From germline, CDR1 is MNHEY and CDR2 SVGAGI. The CDR3 bases are TGTGCCAGCAGACAGGCCATGAACACTGAAGCTTTCTTT. Translation gives CASRQAMNTEAFF.